The present TCR beta chain was sequenced within a study of blood T cell repertoires in COVID-19. Measured with immunoSEQ multiplex PCR; TCRdb has only the in-frame clones, and not every one. The repertoire holds about 130,000 clones, with roughly 86% as singletons. This receptor was identified in a woman between 70 and 85 years old with COVID-19, enrolled during active disease. Sequencing was performed on peripheral blood.

CDR3 DNA sequence: TGTGCCAGCAGCTCCCGAACTCGGAGGACGACCGGGGAGCTGTTTTTT. This codes for CASSSRTRRTTGELFF. V is TRBV13 and J is TRBJ2-2; a possible D gene is TRBD2 (5 bases). The V and J ends lost 4 bases and 5 bases respectively, with 17 bases between them. The germline CDR1 and CDR2 sequences are PRHDT and FYEKMQ (reference sequence). This CDR3 has 16 residues.